This T cell receptor beta chain was sequenced in a study of blood T cell repertoires in COVID-19. As for the study in general: Sites in the United States, Italy and Spain provided acute and convalescent COVID-19 samples. From T cells, B-cell-depleted T cells, or PBMCs came the material, which was cDNA or gDNA.

The authors' processing: Scientists estimated how many nucleated cells there were by amplifying reference gene primers. Libraries were prepared by immunoSEQ multiplex PCR; TCRdb keeps only in-frame clonotypes and omits some of them. That table gives V, J and clone size, and the DNA gave D and trimming. Among about 39,000 clones, roughly 84% were seen once, and the ten largest hold 2% to 2.5%. This clone appeared once. Sequencing used peripheral blood. This receptor was identified in a human donor in a cohort sampled during active COVID-19.

CDR3 bases: TGTGCCAGCAGTTACAGGAGTTGGGGGGCTGGAAACACCATATATTTT. Translating it yields CASSYRSWGAGNTIYF. V gene TRBV6-5 combines with J gene TRBJ1-3; a possible D gene is TRBD1 (5 bases). Germline assignment: CDR1 MNHEY and CDR2 SVGAGI. The CDR3 spans 16 residues. The ends were cut back, 2 bases at V and 2 bases at J, with 13 bases in the middle.